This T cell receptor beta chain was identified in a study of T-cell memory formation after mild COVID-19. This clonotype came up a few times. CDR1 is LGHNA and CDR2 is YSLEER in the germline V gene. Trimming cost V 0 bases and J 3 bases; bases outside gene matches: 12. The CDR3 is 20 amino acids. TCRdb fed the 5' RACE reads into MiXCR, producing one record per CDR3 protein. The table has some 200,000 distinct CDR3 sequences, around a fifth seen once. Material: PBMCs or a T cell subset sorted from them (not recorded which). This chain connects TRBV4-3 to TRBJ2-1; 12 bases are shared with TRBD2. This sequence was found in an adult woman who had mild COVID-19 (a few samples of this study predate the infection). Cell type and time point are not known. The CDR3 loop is CASSQDQGLAGFGGYNEQFF. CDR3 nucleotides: TGCGCCAGCAGCCAAGATCAGGGACTAGCGGGCTTCGGTGGCTACAATGAGCAGTTCTTC.